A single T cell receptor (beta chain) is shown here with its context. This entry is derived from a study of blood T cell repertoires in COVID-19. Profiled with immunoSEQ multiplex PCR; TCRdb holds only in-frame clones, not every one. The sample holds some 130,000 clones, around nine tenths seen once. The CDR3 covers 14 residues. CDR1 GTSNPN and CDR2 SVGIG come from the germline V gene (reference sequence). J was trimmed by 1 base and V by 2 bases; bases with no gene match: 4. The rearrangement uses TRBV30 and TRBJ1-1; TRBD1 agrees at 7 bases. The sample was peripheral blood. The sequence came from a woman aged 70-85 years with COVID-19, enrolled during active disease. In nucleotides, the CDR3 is TGTGCCTGGAGTCTCGGACAGGCGAACACTGAAGCTTTCTTT. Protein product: CAWSLGQANTEAFF.